This TCR beta chain stems from a study of T cells in Graves' hyperthyroidism and ophthalmopathy. Deletions cut 1 base from V and 6 bases from J, with 9 bases between. The germline V gene has CDR1 SGHTA and CDR2 FQGNSA. The CDR3 loop spans 14 amino acids. The source of the PBMCs was less than 12 ml of fresh peripheral blood. At least ten counts were recorded for this clonotype. RNA transcripts yielded amplified TCR beta CDR3 regions. TCR CDR3 regions were first amplified by RT-PCR with HTBI primers. TCRdb ran MiXCR on the multiplex PCR reads and lists one entry per CDR3 protein. The profile covers hundreds of thousands of distinct CDR3 sequences, with approximately 20% appearing a single time and over 45% taken by the ten largest.

This clonotype originated in a man aged 35-49 years with Graves' ophthalmopathy. The chain carries TRBV7-2 and TRBJ2-2; D is ambiguous. Sequencing was carried out using blood. The CDR3, as DNA: TGTGCCAGCAGCTTAGGCCTAGACTCCGGGGAGCTGTTTTTT. Protein: CASSLGLDSGELFF. The entire variable domain, with the rest obtained from reference TRBV7-2 and TRBJ2-2, is as follows: GAGVSQSPSNKVTEKGKDVELRCDPISGHTALYWYRQSLGQGLEFLIYFQGNSAPDKSGLPSDRFSAERTGGSVSTLTIQRTQQEDSAVYLCASSLGLDSGELFFGEGSRLTVL.